This TCR beta chain originates from a study of T cells in Graves' hyperthyroidism and ophthalmopathy. This clonotype has ten or more counts. The antigen is unknown. Study-level points and caveats: The blood repertoire included most of the expanded thyroid clonotypes above 0.001. With a median lead of approximately 6 months before onset, the model predicted ophthalmopathy.

CDR3 length: 14 residues. J lost 5 bases, V lost 6 bases, and 3 bases had no gene match. Germline values: CDR1 SGHTA, CDR2 FQGTGA. Regions amplified from RNA transcripts were the TCR beta CDR3 regions. A first-round RT-PCR of the TCR CDR3 used the HTBI primer set. Using its own MiXCR run on the multiplex PCR reads, TCRdb lists one record per CDR3 protein. The sample lists about 380,000 distinct CDR3 sequences; about 18% were seen once. A Clinical Activity Score of at least 3, a NOSPECS grade of at least 4 and a duration under 3 months were recorded in the ophthalmopathy patients. Diagnoses were established using clinical symptoms, serum thyroxine and TRAb, thyroid ultrasound and orbital computed tomography.

V usage is TRBV7-3 and J usage is TRBJ2-5, with 13 bases that match TRBD2. The sequence was collected from a man aged 18-30 years with Graves' ophthalmopathy. The sample consisted of blood. CDR3 DNA sequence: TGTGCCAGCAGTCCGACTAGCGGGGGGGAGACCCAGTACTTC. Its translation: CASSPTSGGETQYF.